Below are 20 T cell receptor beta chains sequenced from a single sample in a study of chemoradiotherapy in HPV16-positive cancers. Generated by immunoSEQ multiplex PCR, the TCRdb table keeps only in-frame clones and is missing some. The sample lists about 8,600 clones, 75% seen once, with about 8.5% in the top ten. The specimen was obtained from a patient who underwent chemoradiotherapy. These receptors all stem from a human donor with HPV-associated anogenital cancer.

This clone has more than one count but fewer than ten. The chain combines TRBV19 with TRBJ2-5; a possible D gene is TRBD1 (6 bases). Germline assignment: CDR1 LNHDA and CDR2 SQIVND (reference sequence). The CDR3 runs 13 residues. V was trimmed by 7 bases and J by 5 bases, leaving 14 bases between them. CDR3 coding DNA: TGTGCCAGTAATGGAGGACAGTGGGAGACCCAGTACTTC. Translation: CASNGGQWETQYF.

CDR3 nucleotide sequence: TGTGCCAGCAGCGCCGGAGGGACAGGGCTCAACAATGAGCAGTTCTTC. Its translation is CASSAGGTGLNNEQFF. The V gene is TRBV9, the J gene TRBJ2-1; TRBD1 matches at 9 bases. Trimming cost V 3 bases and J 5 bases; bases outside gene matches: 9. This CDR3 is built from 16 residues. Germline CDR1 reads SGDLS; CDR2 reads YYNGEE.

The chain joins TRBV7-3 to TRBJ2-2; a possible D gene is TRBD2 (6 bases). The germline gives CDR1 SGHTA, CDR2 FQGTGA. The CDR3 is 14 residues long. V lost 5 bases to trimming and J lost 3 bases, with 10 bases between them. The CDR3 loop reads CASSISGYTGELFF. The CDR3 nucleotides are TGTGCCAGCAGCATTAGCGGATACACCGGGGAGCTGTTTTTT.

The chain links TRBV7-6 to TRBJ1-1; D call uncertain. V dropped 2 bases and J dropped 6 bases, with 10 bases sitting between them. CDR3 length: 13 amino acids. From germline, CDR1 is SGHVS and CDR2 FNYEAQ. Here the CDR3 reads CASSLTGSAEAFF. The CDR3 region has the DNA TGTGCCAGCAGCTTAACGGGGTCCGCTGAAGCTTTCTTT. The whole variable domain, remainder taken from reference TRBV7-6 and TRBJ1-1, is GAGVSQSPRYKVTKRGQDVALRCDPISGHVSLYWYRQALGQGPEFLTYFNYEAQQDKSGLPNDRFSAERPEGSISTLTIQRTEQRDSAMYRCASSLTGSAEAFFGQGTRLTVV.

The chain employs TRBV4-1 and TRBJ1-1; D is possibly TRBD1 (5 bases). V lost 1 base and J 4 bases, leaving 16 bases between the germline ends. The CDR3 runs to 16 residues. From germline, CDR1 is MGHRA and CDR2 YSYEKL. CDR3 residues: CASSQAETEGSTEAFF. The CDR3 coding sequence is TGCGCCAGCAGCCAAGCCGAGACAGAGGGGAGCACTGAAGCTTTCTTT.

The V and J genes are TRBV29-1 and TRBJ2-5, with 9 bases that match TRBD2. The CDR3 is 13 amino acids. V dropped 4 bases and J dropped 9; count of bases not matched to a gene: 9. CDR1 and CDR2 (germline): SQVTM, ANQGSEA. CDR3 residues: CSVGREGLRPQYF. DNA of the CDR3: TGCAGCGTTGGGCGGGAGGGCCTCCGACCCCAGTACTTC. The full variable domain, completed using reference TRBV29-1 and TRBJ2-5, is SAVISQKPSRDICQRGTSLTIQCQVDSQVTMMFWYRQQPGQSLTLIATANQGSEATYESGFVIDKFPISRPNLTFSTLTVSNMSPEDSSIYLCSVGREGLRPQYFGPGTRLLVL.

The CDR3 protein is CSADGGEQYF. CDR3 bases: TGCAGTGCCGATGGGGGAGAGCAGTACTTC. This chain uses TRBV20-1 with TRBJ2-7; possibly TRBD1 or TRBD2 for D (5 bases each). The CDR3 sequence is 10 residues long. The V and J ends lost 6 bases and 7 bases respectively, with 10 bases between them. CDR1 is DFQATT, CDR2 SNEGSKA, per germline (reference sequence).

The chain uses TRBV4-3 and TRBJ2-3; maybe TRBD1 (6 bases). The CDR3 length is 14 residues. With 7 bases removed from V and 10 bases from J, the gap between germline ends came to 21 bases. In germline, CDR1 is LGHNA, CDR2 YSLEER. The CDR3 nucleotides read TGCGCCAGCACCCCATCCGATACAGGGCCTTCGCAGTATTTT. Its protein product is CASTPSDTGPSQYF.

The chain joins TRBV6-5 to TRBJ2-7, with D unresolved. The V gene's germline CDR1 is MNHEY and CDR2 SVGAGI. The CDR3 covers 15 residues. V lost 0 bases, J lost 3 bases, and 12 bases lay in between. CDR3 sequence (DNA): TGTGCCAGCAGTTACTCCGGCAGCGTGAGCTACGAGCAGTACTTC. Its protein is CASSYSGSVSYEQYF.

This clone was seen only a few times. The chain employs TRBV27 and TRBJ1-1; D remains unclear. Germline loops: CDR1 MNHEY, CDR2 SMNVEV (reference sequence). Trimming stripped 0 bases from V and 5 bases from J, with 7 bases between. The CDR3 contains 13 residues. CDR3 DNA: TGTGCCAGCAGTTTATCGTTGGGAACTGAAGCTTTCTTT. Translated, it gives CASSLSLGTEAFF.

This clone was found once. CDR3: CASSFGTRLAKNIQYF. The CDR3, as DNA: TGTGCCAGCAGCTTCGGCACACGCCTAGCCAAAAACATTCAGTACTTC. The chain has TRBV7-2 and TRBJ2-4, with unresolved D. This CDR3 has 16 residues. CDR1 and CDR2 (germline): SGHTA, FQGNSA. Trimming took off 3 bases at V and 0 bases at J, with 12 bases between the two ends.

This chain connects TRBV7-2 to TRBJ1-1; a weak D match, TRBD1 (6 bases). Trimming removed 5 bases from V and 0 bases from J, with 10 bases in between. The CDR3 runs to 14 residues. Per the germline V gene, CDR1 is SGHTA and CDR2 is FQGNSA. CDR3 coding DNA: TGTGCCAGCAGCCCTGGACAGCTGAACACTGAAGCTTTCTTT. It codes for CASSPGQLNTEAFF.

J is TRBJ2-5 and V is TRBV6-5, with a possible D match to TRBD2 (7 bases). V lost 4 bases and J 3 bases, leaving 15 bases between the germline ends. The CDR3 sequence is 15 residues long. Germline CDR1 is MNHEY and CDR2 is SVGAGI. The DNA of the CDR3 is TGTGCCAGCAGTTCCGCGGGGGAGGGGGAAGAGACCCAGTACTTC. This translates into CASSSAGEGEETQYF.

The V gene is TRBV7-9, the J gene TRBJ1-1, with unresolved D. CDR1 is SEHNR and CDR2 is FQNEAQ in the germline V gene (reference sequence). There are 14 residues in the CDR3. V lost 5 bases, J lost 6 bases, and 16 bases lay in between. The DNA for the CDR3 is TGTGCCAGCAGCCGGCCACCCCTTTGGCCTGAAGCTTTCTTT. Its translation is CASSRPPLWPEAFF. Together with reference TRBV7-9 and TRBJ1-1, the CDR3 gives the full variable domain: DTGVSQNPRHKITKRGQNVTFRCDPISEHNRLYWYRQTLGQGPEFLTYFQNEAQLEKSRLLSDRFSAERPKGSFSTLEIQRTEQGDSAMYLCASSRPPLWPEAFFGQGTRLTVV.

This clone was observed a few times. The CDR3 spells CASSLGLAANTGELFF. The DNA of the CDR3 is TGCGCCAGCAGCTTGGGCCTAGCGGCGAACACCGGGGAGCTGTTTTTT. The chain couples TRBV5-1 to TRBJ2-2; 7 bases are a match to TRBD2. Germline V gene lookup returns CDR1 SGHRS and CDR2 YFSETQ. V trimming: 0 bases; J trimming: 0 bases; junction bases outside the gene matches: 2. The CDR3 sequence is 16 residues long.

V usage is TRBV2 and J usage is TRBJ2-7; possible D gene TRBD1, 6 bases. The CDR3 sequence is 13 residues long. Germline V gene sequence: CDR1 SNHLY, CDR2 FYNNEI. Trimming cost V 7 bases and J 1 base, with 11 bases left between them. CDR3 region: CASTRTDSYEQYF. In DNA form, the CDR3 reads TGTGCCAGCACTCGGACAGATTCCTACGAGCAGTACTTC.

V is TRBV13 and J is TRBJ2-7; 8 nucleotides line up with TRBD2. Germline V gene sequence: CDR1 PRHDT, CDR2 FYEKMQ (reference sequence). J gave up 0 bases and V 5 bases, and 6 bases lay outside the gene matches. The CDR3 runs 15 residues. The CDR3 DNA sequence: TGTGCCAGCAGCCGCGGGGGGCCGAGCTCCTACGAGCAGTACTTC. Amino acid sequence: CASSRGGPSSYEQYF.

This chain uses TRBV7-6 with TRBJ2-2; TRBD1 is a possible D gene (6 bases). CDR1 and CDR2 (germline): SGHVS, FNYEAQ. V lost 4 bases to trimming and J lost 3 bases, with 12 bases between them. The CDR3 is made up of 15 amino acids. The CDR3 loop is CASSSGGLDTGELFF. The CDR3 nucleotides read TGTGCCAGCAGCTCTGGGGGCTTGGACACCGGGGAGCTGTTTTTT.

This chain links TRBV7-2 with TRBJ2-5; no reliable D call. The J call may be incorrect, as the DNA end agrees better with TRBJ2-7. CDR1 and CDR2 from the germline V gene are SGHTA and FQGNSA. This CDR3 region has 11 residues. CDR3 DNA: TGTGCCAGCAGCTTAGAGTACGAGCAGTACTTC. Residues: CASSLEYEQYF.

This clone was seen only once. V is TRBV19 and J is TRBJ2-2, with D uncertain. The CDR3 spans 13 residues. Trimming left V 9 bases short and J 0 bases short, with 8 bases between. The germline gives CDR1 LNHDA, CDR2 SQIVND (reference sequence). CDR3 nucleotides: TGTGCCAGCTGGGCGACGAACACCGGGGAGCTGTTTTTT. Protein product: CASWATNTGELFF.